This T cell receptor (beta chain) was sequenced for a study of blood T cell repertoires in COVID-19. As for the study in general: COVID-19 samples from acute and convalescent phases originated in the United States, Italy and Spain. From T cells, B-cell-depleted T cells, or PBMCs came the material, which was cDNA or gDNA.

Here immunoSEQ multiplex PCR was the method, and the copy in TCRdb shows in-frame clones only, minus some. Of 380,000 or so clones listed, 65% to 90% are singletons. Seattle cases were enrolled at active infection and followed longitudinally. The length of the CDR3 is 14 residues. CDR1 is SGDLS and CDR2 is YYNGEE in the germline V gene. V lost 3 bases and J lost 2; bases outside the gene matches: 3. This clone showed up just a few times. The source material was peripheral blood. The sequence came from a woman in her sixties with COVID-19, enrolled during active disease. This chain uses TRBV9 with TRBJ1-2; 8 bases align to TRBD1. The CDR3: CASSGGQGNYGYTF. The DNA of the CDR3 is TGTGCCAGCAGCGGTGGACAGGGAAACTATGGCTACACCTTC.